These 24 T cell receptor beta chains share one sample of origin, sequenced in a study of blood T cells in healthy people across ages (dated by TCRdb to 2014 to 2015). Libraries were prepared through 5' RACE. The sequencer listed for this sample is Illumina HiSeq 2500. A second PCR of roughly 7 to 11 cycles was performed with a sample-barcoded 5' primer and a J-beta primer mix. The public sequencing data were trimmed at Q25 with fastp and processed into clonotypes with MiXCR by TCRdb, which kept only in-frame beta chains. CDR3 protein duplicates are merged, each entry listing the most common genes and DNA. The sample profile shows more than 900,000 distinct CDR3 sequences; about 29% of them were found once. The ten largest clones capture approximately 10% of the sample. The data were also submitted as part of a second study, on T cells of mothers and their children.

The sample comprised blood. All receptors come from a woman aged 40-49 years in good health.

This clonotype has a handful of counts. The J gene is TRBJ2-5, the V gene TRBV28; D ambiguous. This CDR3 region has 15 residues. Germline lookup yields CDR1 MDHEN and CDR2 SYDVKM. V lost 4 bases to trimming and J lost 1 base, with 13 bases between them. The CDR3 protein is CASSYLTLGQETQYF. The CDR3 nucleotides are TGTGCCAGCAGTTACCTAACACTCGGCCAAGAGACCCAGTACTTC.

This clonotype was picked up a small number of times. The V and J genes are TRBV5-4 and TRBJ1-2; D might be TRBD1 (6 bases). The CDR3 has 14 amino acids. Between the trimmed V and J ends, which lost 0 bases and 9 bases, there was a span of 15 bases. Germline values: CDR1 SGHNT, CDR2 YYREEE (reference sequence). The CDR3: CASSLDRVALRYTF. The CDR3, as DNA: TGTGCCAGCAGCTTGGACAGGGTAGCCCTCCGCTACACCTTC.

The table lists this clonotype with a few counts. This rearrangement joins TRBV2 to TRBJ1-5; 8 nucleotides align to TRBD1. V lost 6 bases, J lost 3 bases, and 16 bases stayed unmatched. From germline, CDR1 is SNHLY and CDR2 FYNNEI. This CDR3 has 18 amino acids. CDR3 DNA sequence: TGTGCCAGCAGGAGAGACAGGGGCCATTATTTAATCAATCAGCCCCAGCATTTT. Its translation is CASRRDRGHYLINQPQHF.

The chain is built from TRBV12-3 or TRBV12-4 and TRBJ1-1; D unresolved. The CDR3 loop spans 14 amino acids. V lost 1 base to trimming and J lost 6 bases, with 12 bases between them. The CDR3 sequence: CASSLESLRAEAFF. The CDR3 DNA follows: TGTGCCAGCAGTTTAGAGTCTCTGAGGGCTGAAGCTTTCTTT.

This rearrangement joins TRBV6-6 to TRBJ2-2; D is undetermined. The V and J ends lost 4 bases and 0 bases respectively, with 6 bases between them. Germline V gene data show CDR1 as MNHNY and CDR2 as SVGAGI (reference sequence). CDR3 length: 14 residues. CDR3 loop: CASSSYANTGELFF. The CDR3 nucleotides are TGTGCCAGCAGTTCTTATGCGAACACCGGGGAGCTGTTTTTT.

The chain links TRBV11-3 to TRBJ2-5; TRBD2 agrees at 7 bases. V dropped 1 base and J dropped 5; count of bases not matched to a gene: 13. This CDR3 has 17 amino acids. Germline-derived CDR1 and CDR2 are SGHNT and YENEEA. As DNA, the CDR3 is TGTGCCAGCAGCTTAGGTGGACTAGAAGTCAACGGGGAGACCCAGTACTTC. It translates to CASSLGGLEVNGETQYF.

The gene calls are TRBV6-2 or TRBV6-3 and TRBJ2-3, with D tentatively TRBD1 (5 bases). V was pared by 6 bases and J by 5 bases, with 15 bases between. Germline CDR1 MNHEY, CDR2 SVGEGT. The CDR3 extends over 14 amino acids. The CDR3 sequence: CASRFRTRGDTQYF. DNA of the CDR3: TGTGCCAGCAGATTTCGGACAAGGGGAGATACGCAGTATTTT.

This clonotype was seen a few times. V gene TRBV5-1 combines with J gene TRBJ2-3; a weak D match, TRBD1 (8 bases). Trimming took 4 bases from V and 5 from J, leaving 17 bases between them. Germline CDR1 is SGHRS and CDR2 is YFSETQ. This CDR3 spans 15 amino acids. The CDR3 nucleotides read TGCGCCAGCAGCCCACAGGGGGGGAGTATAGATACGCAGTATTTT. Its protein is CASSPQGGSIDTQYF.

For the CDR3, the DNA is TGCAGTGCTAGAGGACCAATAGTGGGTGTGAACACCGGGGAGCTGTTTTTT. The encoded protein is CSARGPIVGVNTGELFF. The V and J genes are TRBV20-1 and TRBJ2-2; D unclear. Germline V gene data show CDR1 as DFQATT and CDR2 as SNEGSKA (reference sequence). This CDR3 is 17 amino acids long. The V end lost 1 base, the J end lost 1 base, and 16 bases lay between the germline ends.

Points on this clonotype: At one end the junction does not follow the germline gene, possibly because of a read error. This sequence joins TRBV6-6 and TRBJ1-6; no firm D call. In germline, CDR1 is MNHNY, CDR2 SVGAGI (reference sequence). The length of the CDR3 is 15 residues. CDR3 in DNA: TGTGCCAGCAGCAGCGACACCTCCAATAATTCACCCCTCCACTTT. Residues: CASSSDTSNNSPLHF.

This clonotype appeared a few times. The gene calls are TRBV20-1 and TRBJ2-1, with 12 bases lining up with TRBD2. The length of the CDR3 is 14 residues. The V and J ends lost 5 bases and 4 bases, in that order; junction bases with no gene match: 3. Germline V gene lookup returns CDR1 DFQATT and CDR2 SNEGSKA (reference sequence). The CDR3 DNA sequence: TGCAGTGCTTATGGACTAGCGGGGTACAATGAGCAGTTCTTC. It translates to CSAYGLAGYNEQFF.

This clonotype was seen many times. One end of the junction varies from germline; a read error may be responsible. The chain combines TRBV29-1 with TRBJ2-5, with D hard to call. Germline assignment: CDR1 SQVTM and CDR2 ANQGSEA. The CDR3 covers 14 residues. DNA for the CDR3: TGCAGCGTTGAAATCCGGCTGTACCAAAAGACCCAGTACTTC. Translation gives CSVEIRLYQKTQYF. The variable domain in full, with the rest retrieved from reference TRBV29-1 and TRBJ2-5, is SAVISQKPSRDICQRGTSLTIQCQVDSQVTMMFWYRQQPGQSLTLIATANQGSEATYESGFVIDKFPISRPNLTFSTLTVSNMSPEDSSIYLCSVEIRLYQKTQYFGPGTRLLVL.

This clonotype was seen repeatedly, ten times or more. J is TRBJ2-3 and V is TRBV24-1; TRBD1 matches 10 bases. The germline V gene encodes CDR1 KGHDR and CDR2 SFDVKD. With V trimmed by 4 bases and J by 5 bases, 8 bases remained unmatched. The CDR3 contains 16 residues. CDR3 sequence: CATSDPRDRGGDTQYF. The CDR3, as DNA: TGTGCCACCAGTGACCCTAGGGACAGGGGAGGAGATACGCAGTATTTT.

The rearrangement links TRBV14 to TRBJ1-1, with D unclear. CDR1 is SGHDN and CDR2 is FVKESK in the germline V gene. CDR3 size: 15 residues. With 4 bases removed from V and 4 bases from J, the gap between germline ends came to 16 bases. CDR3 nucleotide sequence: TGTGCCAGCAGCCGAAATCCCATCCGGGTCACTGAAGCTTTCTTT. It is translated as CASSRNPIRVTEAFF.

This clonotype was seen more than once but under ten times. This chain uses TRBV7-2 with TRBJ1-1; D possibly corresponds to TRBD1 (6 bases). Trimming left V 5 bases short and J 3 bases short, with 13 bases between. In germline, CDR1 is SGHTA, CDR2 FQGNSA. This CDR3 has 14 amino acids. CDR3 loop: CASSPPNRDTEAFF. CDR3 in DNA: TGTGCCAGCAGCCCACCCAACAGGGACACTGAAGCTTTCTTT.

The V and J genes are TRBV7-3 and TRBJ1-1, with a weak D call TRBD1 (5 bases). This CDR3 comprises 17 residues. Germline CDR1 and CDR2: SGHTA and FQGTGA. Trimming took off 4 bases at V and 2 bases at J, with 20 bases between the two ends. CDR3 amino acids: CASSSNRYRRPNTEAFF. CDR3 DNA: TGTGCCAGCAGCTCGAACAGATACAGGAGACCTAACACTGAAGCTTTCTTT.

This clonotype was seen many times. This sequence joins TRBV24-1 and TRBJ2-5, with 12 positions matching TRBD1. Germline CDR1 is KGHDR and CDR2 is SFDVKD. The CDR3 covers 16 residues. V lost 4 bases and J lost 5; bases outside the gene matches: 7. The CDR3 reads CATSDPGQGAGETQYF. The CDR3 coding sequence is TGTGCCACCAGTGACCCGGGACAGGGGGCCGGGGAGACCCAGTACTTC.

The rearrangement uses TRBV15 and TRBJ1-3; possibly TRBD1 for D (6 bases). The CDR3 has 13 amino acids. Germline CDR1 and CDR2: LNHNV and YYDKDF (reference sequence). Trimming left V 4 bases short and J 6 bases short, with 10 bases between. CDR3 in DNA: TGTGCCACCAGCATAGGACAGATAAACACCATATATTTT. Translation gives CATSIGQINTIYF. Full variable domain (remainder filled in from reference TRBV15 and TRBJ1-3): DAMVIQNPRYQVTQFGKPVTLSCSQTLNHNVMYWYQQKSSQAPKLLFHYYDKDFNNEADTPDNFQSRRPNTSFCFLDIRSPGLGDTAMYLCATSIGQINTIYFGEGSWLTVV.

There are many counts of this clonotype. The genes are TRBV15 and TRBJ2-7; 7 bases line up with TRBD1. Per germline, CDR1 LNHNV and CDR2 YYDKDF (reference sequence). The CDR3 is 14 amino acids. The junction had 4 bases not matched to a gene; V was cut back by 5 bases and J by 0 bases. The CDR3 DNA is TGTGCCACCAGCGAAGACAGGGTCTCCTACGAGCAGTACTTC. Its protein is CATSEDRVSYEQYF.

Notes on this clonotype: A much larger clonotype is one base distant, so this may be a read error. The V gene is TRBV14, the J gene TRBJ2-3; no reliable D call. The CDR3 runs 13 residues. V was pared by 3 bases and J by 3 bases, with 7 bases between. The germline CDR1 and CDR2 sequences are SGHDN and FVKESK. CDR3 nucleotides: TGTGCCAGCAGCCATGGCATAACAGATACGCAGTATTTT. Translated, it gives CASSHGITDTQYF.

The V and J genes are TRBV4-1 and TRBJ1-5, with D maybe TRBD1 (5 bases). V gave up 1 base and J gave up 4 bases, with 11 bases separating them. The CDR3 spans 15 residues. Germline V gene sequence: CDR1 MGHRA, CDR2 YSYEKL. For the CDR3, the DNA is TGCGCCAGCAGCCAAGTAATTGGGGGGAATCAGCCCCAGCATTTT. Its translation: CASSQVIGGNQPQHF.

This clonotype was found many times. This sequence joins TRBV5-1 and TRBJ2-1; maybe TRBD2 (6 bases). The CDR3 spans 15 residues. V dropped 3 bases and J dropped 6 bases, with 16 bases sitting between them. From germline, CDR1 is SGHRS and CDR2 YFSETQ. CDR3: CASSSGGPPRNEQFF. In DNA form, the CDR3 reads TGCGCCAGCAGCTCCGGAGGGCCTCCCCGCAATGAGCAGTTCTTC.

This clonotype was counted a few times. CDR3 residues: CASSFLGQGAAEQYF. The CDR3 nucleotides read TGTGCCAGCAGCTTCTTAGGACAGGGGGCGGCCGAGCAGTACTTC. This chain uses TRBV7-9 with TRBJ2-7; TRBD1 agrees at 11 bases. The CDR3 runs 15 residues. From germline, CDR1 is SEHNR and CDR2 FQNEAQ (reference sequence). Losses at the gene ends were 3 bases for V and 6 bases for J; bases not matched to a gene: 7.

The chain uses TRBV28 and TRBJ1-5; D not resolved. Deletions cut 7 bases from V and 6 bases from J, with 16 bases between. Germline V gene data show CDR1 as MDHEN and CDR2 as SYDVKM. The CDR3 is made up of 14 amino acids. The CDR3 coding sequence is TGTGCCAGCACCCCTGTGGTAGCTCTTCAGCCCCAGCATTTT. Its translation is CASTPVVALQPQHF.